This T cell receptor (beta chain) was captured by sequencing in a study of cytomegalovirus exposure and HLA in healthy donors. Findings of the study overall: In a later analysis, TCR association rates varied by HLA locus: DRB1 most, HLA-C fewest.

Use of 60 Vbeta and 13 Jbeta primers characterized the PCR. Some clones are missing from TCRdb's copy, which holds only in-frame ones; the method was immunoSEQ multiplex PCR. Seen here are about 140,000 clones, 80% to 90% observed once, and the top ten hold around 2.5%. On this clone itself: The target antigen is unknown.

V was cut by 1 base and J by 1 base, with 11 bases left in between. This CDR3 has 16 amino acids. The germline V gene encodes CDR1 SGHRS and CDR2 YFSETQ. The sequence was collected from a boy between 2 and 10 years old in good health and CMV-seronegative. Specimen: PBMCs. J is TRBJ2-2 and V is TRBV5-1; D might be TRBD1 (6 bases). CDR3 in amino acids: CASSLSRGRNTGELFF. The CDR3 nucleotides are TGCGCCAGCAGCTTGTCCAGGGGTAGGAACACCGGGGAGCTGTTTTTT.